This T cell receptor (beta chain) was sequenced during a study of blood T cell repertoires in COVID-19. The CDR3 extends over 17 amino acids. The germline gives CDR1 MNHEY, CDR2 SMNVEV (reference sequence). Trimming took 3 bases from V and 8 from J; bases not matched to a gene: 10. Only in-frame clones appear in the TCRdb table, and some are missing; sequencing was by immunoSEQ multiplex PCR. The data hold some 310,000 clones, with around 92% observed a single time. This clonotype originated in a woman aged 25-40 years who had recovered from COVID-19. The material sequenced was PBMCs or T cells enriched from blood (not recorded which). The chain carries TRBV27 and TRBJ2-2; 12 bases are shared with TRBD2. CDR3 in amino acids: CASSFWLAGGPGGELFF. CDR3 nucleotide sequence: TGTGCCAGCAGTTTTTGGCTAGCGGGAGGGCCAGGGGGGGAGCTGTTTTTT.